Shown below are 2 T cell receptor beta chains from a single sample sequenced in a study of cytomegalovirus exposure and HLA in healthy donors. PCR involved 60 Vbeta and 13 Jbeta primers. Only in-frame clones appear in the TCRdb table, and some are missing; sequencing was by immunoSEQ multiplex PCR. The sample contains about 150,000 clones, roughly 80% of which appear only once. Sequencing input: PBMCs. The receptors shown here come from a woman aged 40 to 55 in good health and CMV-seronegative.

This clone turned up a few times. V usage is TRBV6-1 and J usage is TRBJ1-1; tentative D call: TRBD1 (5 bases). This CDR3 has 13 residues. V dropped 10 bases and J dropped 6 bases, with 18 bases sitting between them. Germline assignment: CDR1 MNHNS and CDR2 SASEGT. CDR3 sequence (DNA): TGTGCCACCCAGGGCCTCCCGGGGGCTGAAGCTTTCTTT. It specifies CATQGLPGAEAFF.

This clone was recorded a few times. CDR3 region: CASSYGEAGYGYTF. CDR3 in DNA: TGTGCCAGCAGTTACGGGGAGGCCGGCTATGGCTACACCTTC. The gene calls are TRBV6-5 and TRBJ1-2; D remains ambiguous. V was clipped by 2 bases and J by 4 bases, with 11 bases between them. The CDR3 runs to 14 residues. CDR1 and CDR2 from the germline V gene are MNHEY and SVGAGI.